What follows are 16 T cell receptor beta chains derived from one specimen sequenced in a study of TIL therapy for anti-PD-1-resistant metastatic lung cancer. The time point denotes: pre-treatment sample, taken before nivolumab and TIL therapy. This was the immunoSEQ v3 assay. Clones were sequenced by immunoSEQ multiplex PCR, and TCRdb holds only the in-frame ones, with some missing. This sample has tens of thousands of clones, with 86% found just once. Specimen: blood, collected at baseline. The receptor source for this set is a person aged 25-80 years with non-small cell lung cancer.

This sequence joins TRBV7-2 and TRBJ2-3; the D is unclear. Germline lookup yields CDR1 SGHTA and CDR2 FQGNSA. CDR3 length: 18 amino acids. The ends were cut back, 2 bases at V and 2 bases at J, with 20 bases in the middle. CDR3 sequence: CASSLIQNLKTNTDTQYF. CDR3 DNA sequence: TGTGCCAGCAGCTTAATTCAGAACTTAAAAACTAACACAGATACGCAGTATTTT.

The chain uses TRBV4-3 and TRBJ2-2; 12 nucleotides align to TRBD2. With V trimmed by 2 bases and J by 0 bases, 13 bases remained unmatched. Germline CDR1 is LGHNA and CDR2 is YSLEER. This CDR3 region has 21 residues. The CDR3 DNA reads as TGCGCCAGCAGCCAATGGATCTCGGGGACTAGCGGGCTCTCGAACACCGGGGAGCTGTTTTTT. It codes for CASSQWISGTSGLSNTGELFF.

The CDR3 DNA is TGTGCCAGCAGTTTGGTGGGTTCGACCCAGTACTTC. It encodes CASSLVGSTQYF. The chain joins TRBV28 to TRBJ2-5, with D unclear. CDR3 length: 12 amino acids. Germline values: CDR1 MDHEN, CDR2 SYDVKM. Trimming cost V 3 bases and J 7 bases, with 9 bases left between them. Full variable domain (rest looked up from reference TRBV28 and TRBJ2-5): DVKVTQSSRYLVKRTGEKVFLECVQDMDHENMFWYRQDPGLGLRLIYFSYDVKMKEKGDIPEGYSVSREKKERFSLILESASTNQTSMYLCASSLVGSTQYFGPGTRLLVL.

This chain uses TRBV28 with TRBJ1-1; D is undetermined. Germline CDR1 reads MDHEN; CDR2 reads SYDVKM. The CDR3 covers 13 residues. The V end lost 8 bases, the J end lost 0 bases, and 10 bases lay between the germline ends. The CDR3 reads CASATPVNTEAFF. The DNA for the CDR3 is TGTGCCAGCGCCACCCCGGTGAACACTGAAGCTTTCTTT.

This clone was seen more than once but under ten times. The CDR3 loop reads CASSLSDRGTEAFF. DNA of the CDR3: TGTGCCAGCAGTTTATCGGACAGGGGCACTGAAGCTTTCTTT. The V call is TRBV27, the J call TRBJ1-1; 9 bases are shared with TRBD1. V lost 0 bases to trimming and J lost 4 bases; unmatched junction nucleotides: 0. The CDR3 is made up of 14 amino acids. In germline, CDR1 is MNHEY, CDR2 SMNVEV (reference sequence).

The chain joins TRBV7-9 to TRBJ2-5, with TRBD2 matching over 8 bases. V lost 2 bases, J lost 5 bases, and 7 bases stayed unmatched. Germline V gene sequence: CDR1 SEHNR, CDR2 FQNEAQ (reference sequence). The CDR3 loop spans 15 amino acids. CDR3 coding DNA: TGTGCCAGCAGCTTAAGCGGGAGACCGGGGGAGACCCAGTACTTC. Its translation is CASSLSGRPGETQYF.

This clone was counted a single time. The chain is built from TRBV28 and TRBJ2-2; 9 bases align to TRBD1. This CDR3 is built from 14 residues. Germline trimming cut 7 bases from V and 3 bases from J; bases unmatched to any gene: 3. Per germline, CDR1 MDHEN and CDR2 SYDVKM. The CDR3 coding sequence is TGTGCCAGCAAAACAGGGGGCGACACCGGGGAGCTGTTTTTT. Translation: CASKTGGDTGELFF.

The chain recombines TRBV18 with TRBJ2-7; TRBD1 agrees at 7 bases. This CDR3 spans 15 amino acids. V was pared by 4 bases and J by 3 bases, with 9 bases of the junction left unmatched. Germline loops: CDR1 KGHSH, CDR2 LQKENI. CDR3 bases: TGTGCCAGCTCACGCGGACAGGAGGAGGACTACGAGCAGTACTTC. This gives the protein CASSRGQEEDYEQYF.

CDR3 protein: CASSLQGTDTQYF. Here the CDR3 DNA reads TGTGCCAGCAGCCTCCAGGGTACAGATACGCAGTATTTT. This chain connects TRBV2 to TRBJ2-3, with D tentatively TRBD1 (5 bases). V lost 6 bases, J lost 3 bases, and 10 bases lay in between. The CDR3 extends over 13 amino acids. CDR1 and CDR2 (germline): SNHLY, FYNNEI.

The chain carries TRBV6-6 and TRBJ1-1; D gene uncertain. The CDR3 has 16 amino acids. Looked up from germline, CDR1 is MNHNY and CDR2 is SVGAGI (reference sequence). Trimming left V 0 bases short and J 1 base short, with 12 bases between. Written as DNA, the CDR3 is TGTGCCAGCAGTTACTCCGCCTACCGGGCGAACACTGAAGCTTTCTTT. Its protein is CASSYSAYRANTEAFF.

V usage is TRBV28 and J usage is TRBJ2-5; perhaps TRBD1 as D (5 bases). Germline V gives CDR1 MDHEN, CDR2 SYDVKM. Trimming removed 5 bases at V and 5 bases at J, with 9 bases between. This CDR3 region has 12 residues. The CDR3 here is CASSQGDETQYF. Written as DNA, the CDR3 is TGTGCCAGCAGTCAAGGGGATGAGACCCAGTACTTC. The variable domain in full, with the rest retrieved from reference TRBV28 and TRBJ2-5, is DVKVTQSSRYLVKRTGEKVFLECVQDMDHENMFWYRQDPGLGLRLIYFSYDVKMKEKGDIPEGYSVSREKKERFSLILESASTNQTSMYLCASSQGDETQYFGPGTRLLVL.

The chain has TRBV28 and TRBJ2-6; tentatively, D is TRBD1 (6 bases). The CDR3 covers 16 residues. CDR1 is MDHEN and CDR2 is SYDVKM in the germline V gene. The V end was cut by 7 bases, the J end by 2 bases, with 15 bases between. In DNA form, the CDR3 reads TGTGCCAGCACTAAAACAGGGTATGCTGGGGCCAACGTCCTGACTTTC. Translation: CASTKTGYAGANVLTF.

A single count supports this clone. J is TRBJ2-7 and V is TRBV27; tentative D call: TRBD1 (6 bases). CDR3 length equals 13 residues. The germline V and J ends were trimmed by 5 bases and 6 bases, with 14 bases remaining between them. CDR1 MNHEY and CDR2 SMNVEV come from the germline V gene (reference sequence). The CDR3 protein is CASSAPSGAEQYF. Written as DNA, the CDR3 is TGTGCCAGCAGTGCCCCATCAGGGGCCGAGCAGTACTTC.

This rearrangement joins TRBV7-9 to TRBJ2-3; TRBD2 agrees at 9 bases. Germline lookup yields CDR1 SEHNR and CDR2 FQNEAQ (reference sequence). The CDR3 is 16 amino acids. Germline trimming cut 8 bases from V and 3 bases from J; bases unmatched to any gene: 12. CDR3 DNA sequence: TGTGCCAGCGCCCCCCCGACTAGCGGTTATACAGATACGCAGTATTTT. Translating it yields CASAPPTSGYTDTQYF.

This chain connects TRBV10-3 to TRBJ2-1; 9 bases map to TRBD2. This CDR3 has 17 residues. Germline lookup yields CDR1 ENHRY and CDR2 SYGVKD. The ends lost 6 bases at V and 0 bases at J; junction bases unmatched: 9. The CDR3 loop is CAIRISAGGSSYNEQFF. The CDR3 DNA follows: TGTGCCATCAGGATCTCAGCGGGAGGCAGCTCCTACAATGAGCAGTTCTTC.

In DNA form, the CDR3 reads TGTGCCACCAGCAGAGATATGATGGCGGGAGGGAATGAGCAGTTCTTC. Its translation is CATSRDMMAGGNEQFF. V usage is TRBV15 and J usage is TRBJ2-1; 9 nucleotides line up with TRBD2. This CDR3 region has 16 residues. Germline lookup yields CDR1 LNHNV and CDR2 YYDKDF (reference sequence). The trim removed 0 bases at V and 7 bases at J, leaving 7 bases unmatched. The variable domain in full, with the rest retrieved from reference TRBV15 and TRBJ2-1, is DAMVIQNPRYQVTQFGKPVTLSCSQTLNHNVMYWYQQKSSQAPKLLFHYYDKDFNNEADTPDNFQSRRPNTSFCFLDIRSPGLGDTAMYLCATSRDMMAGGNEQFFGPGTRLTVL.